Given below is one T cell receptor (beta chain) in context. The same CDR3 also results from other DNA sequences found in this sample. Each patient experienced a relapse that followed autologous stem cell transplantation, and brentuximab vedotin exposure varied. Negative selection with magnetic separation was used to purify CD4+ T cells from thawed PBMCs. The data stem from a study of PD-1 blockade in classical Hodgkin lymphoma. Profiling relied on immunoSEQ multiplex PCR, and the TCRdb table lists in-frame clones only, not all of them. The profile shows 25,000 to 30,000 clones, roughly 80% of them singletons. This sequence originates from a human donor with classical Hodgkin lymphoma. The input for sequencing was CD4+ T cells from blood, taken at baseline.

This CDR3 reads CASSAGGAVYGYTF. The CDR3 DNA reads TGCGCCAGCAGCGCTGGGGGCGCAGTCTATGGCTACACCTTC. V gene TRBV5-1 combines with J gene TRBJ1-2; possibly TRBD1 for D (6 bases). Looked up from germline, CDR1 is SGHRS and CDR2 is YFSETQ. CDR3 size: 14 residues. Trimming pared 4 bases from V and 4 bases from J, leaving 14 bases between. Using reference TRBV5-1 and TRBJ1-2 for the parts outside the CDR3, the full variable domain is KAGVTQTPRYLIKTRGQQVTLSCSPISGHRSVSWYQQTPGQGLQFLFEYFSETQRNKGNFPGRFSGRQFSNSRSEMNVSTLELGDSALYLCASSAGGAVYGYTFGSGTRLTVV.